The 12 T cell receptor delta chains presented below share a single source sample, sequenced in a study of Vδ1+ human thymocytes. The antigens for these receptors are not known. The study's findings and limits: Thymic TRG and TRD repertoires appeared highly polyclonal.

The template was reverse-transcribed extracted RNA. Multiplex PCR used pooled V-gene forward primers and a constant-region reverse primer to amplify CDR3s. TCRdb reanalysed the multiplex PCR reads via CATT. Here the sample spans roughly 25,000 delta-chain clones, less than 30% being singletons. The sample was Vdelta1+ gamma-delta thymocytes from the thymus. Subset of the sample: FACS-sorted CD3+ TCRalphabeta- TCRVdelta1+ TCRVdelta2- thymocytes. The receptors were gathered from a boy younger than two who had congenital heart surgery.

This clone has just a few counts. Other DNA sequences in the same sample also yield this CDR3. V and J are TRDV1 and TRDJ1; 13 nucleotides match TRDD3. Germline loops: CDR1 TSWWSYY, CDR2 QGS. CDR3 length: 22 amino acids. Unmatched junction bases numbered 16, after V lost 0 bases and J lost 0 bases. This CDR3 is CALGELNPTNWGIRRYTDKLIF. DNA of the CDR3: TGTGCTCTTGGGGAACTTAACCCTACTAACTGGGGGATACGACGGTACACCGATAAACTCATCTTT.

As regards this clone: A read error is possible here, since a much larger clone lies one base away. The chain uses TRDV1 and TRDJ1; 10 bases align to TRDD3. The ends lost 2 bases at V and 2 bases at J; junction bases unmatched: 23. Germline values: CDR1 TSWWSYY, CDR2 QGS. The CDR3 has 22 residues. The CDR3 sequence: CALGEVPRSLLGDRERTDKLIF. CDR3 nucleotide sequence: TGTGCTCTTGGGGAAGTTCCGAGGTCTCTACTGGGGGATCGCGAGAGGACCGATAAACTCATCTTT.

A few counts support this clone. The V and J genes are TRDV1 and TRDJ1; 8 nucleotides agree with TRDD3. V lost 1 base to trimming and J lost 3 bases; unmatched junction nucleotides: 19. The germline CDR1 and CDR2 sequences are TSWWSYY and QGS. The CDR3 is 20 amino acids. CDR3 DNA: TGTGCTCTTGGGGAACGTATCCGTGAAACTGGGGGCCAACGGGCCGATAAACTCATCTTT. Residues: CALGERIRETGGQRADKLIF.

This clone is a singleton in its sample. The chain has TRDV1 and TRDJ1; 9 nucleotides align to TRDD3. This CDR3 has 19 residues. Germline trimming cut 3 bases from V and 2 bases from J; bases unmatched to any gene: 16. CDR1 is TSWWSYY and CDR2 is QGS in the germline V gene. The CDR3 bases are TGTGCTCTTGGGGACATCAACCGGGTACTGGGGGAGGGAACCGATAAACTCATCTTT. This codes for CALGDINRVLGEGTDKLIF.

This clone has a handful of counts. The J gene is TRDJ1, the V gene TRDV1, with 10 positions matching TRDD3. Losses at the gene ends were 2 bases for V and 1 base for J; bases not matched to a gene: 28. Germline V CDR1 and CDR2: TSWWSYY, QGS. The CDR3 is 24 residues long. The CDR3: CALGEWSRSPLGGYAVDVTDKLIF. The CDR3 DNA is TGTGCTCTTGGGGAATGGTCGAGGTCACCACTGGGGGGATACGCGGTGGATGTCACCGATAAACTCATCTTT.

On this clone: The junction departs from germline at one end; a sequencing error may be responsible. Other nucleotide sequences from this sample produce the same CDR3. This chain joins TRDV1 and TRDJ1; 12 positions agree with TRDD3. Germline loops: CDR1 TSWWSYY, CDR2 QGS. CDR3 length: 23 residues. Here the CDR3 DNA reads TGTGCTCTTGAGACGCCCCCTACTGGGGGATACATTAAAAAGAGCCGGGGCACCGATAAGCTCATCTTT. Residues: CALETPPTGGYIKKSRGTDKLIF.

The V and J genes are TRDV1 and TRDJ1; TRDD3 agrees at 9 bases. Germline CDR1 and CDR2: TSWWSYY and QGS. After removal of 3 bases from V and 0 bases from J, the junction contained 26 bases not matched to a gene. The CDR3 totals 23 residues. In DNA, the CDR3 is TGTGCTCTTGGGGAGACCACCCTTTCCTACTGGGGGAGGACCTGGGTTGACACCGATAAACTCATCTTT. This sequence encodes CALGETTLSYWGRTWVDTDKLIF.

This clone was seen a few times. The J gene is TRDJ1, the V gene TRDV1; 7 bases map to TRDD3. Germline values: CDR1 TSWWSYY, CDR2 QGS. Trimming at V came to 4 bases and at J to 0 bases, leaving 14 bases not matched to a gene. There are 18 residues in the CDR3. The CDR3: CALGAGGMGESYTDKLIF. The CDR3, as DNA: TGTGCTCTTGGGGCCGGGGGGATGGGGGAATCGTACACCGATAAACTCATCTTT.

This clone was seen many times. The J gene is TRDJ1, the V gene TRDV1; 7 positions agree with TRDD2. CDR3 size: 15 residues. The germline gives CDR1 TSWWSYY, CDR2 QGS. Trimming at V came to 5 bases and at J to 2 bases, leaving 8 bases not matched to a gene. The DNA for the CDR3 is TGTGCTCTTGGGAACCCTTCCTCATCAACCGATAAACTCATCTTT. It translates to CALGNPSSSTDKLIF.

This clone was observed at least ten times. V usage is TRDV1 and J usage is TRDJ1, with 11 positions matching TRDD3. The V segment lost 1 base and the J segment 0 bases; nucleotides outside the gene matches: 16. CDR3 length: 21 amino acids. The germline V gene has CDR1 TSWWSYY and CDR2 QGS. The CDR3 region is CALGERRSGGYNPMYTDKLIF. The CDR3 DNA reads as TGTGCTCTTGGGGAACGACGTTCTGGGGGATACAACCCCATGTACACCGATAAACTCATCTTT.

The V call is TRDV1, the J call TRDJ1; 10 bases line up with TRDD3. Germline CDR1 is TSWWSYY and CDR2 is QGS. V was pared by 0 bases and J by 0 bases, with 16 bases of the junction left unmatched. The CDR3 extends over 21 amino acids. Written as DNA, the CDR3 is TGTGCTCTTGGGGAACTACGTTTCCTATTCACTGGGGGATCCAACACCGATAAACTCATCTTT. Translating gives CALGELRFLFTGGSNTDKLIF.

This clone appeared a few times. The rearrangement links TRDV1 to TRDJ1; 10 nucleotides align to TRDD3. Germline V lookup: CDR1 TSWWSYY, CDR2 QGS. This CDR3 contains 27 residues. V was clipped by 3 bases and J by 0 bases; unmatched bases: 37. The chain's CDR3 is CALGDPPPFIPYWGIGLEDLYTDKLIF. In DNA form, the CDR3 reads TGTGCTCTTGGGGATCCTCCGCCCTTCATTCCGTACTGGGGGATCGGTCTGGAGGATTTGTACACCGATAAACTCATCTTT.